The entry that follows covers one T cell receptor (beta chain) sequence. The data belong to a study of blood T cell repertoires in COVID-19. On the study more broadly: The study drew acute and convalescent COVID-19 samples from the United States, Italy and Spain. PBMCs, B-cell-depleted T cells, or T cells were the source of the cDNA or gDNA that made up the material.

Germline loops: CDR1 SGHTA, CDR2 FQGNSA. V was clipped by 3 bases and J by 2 bases, with 11 bases between them. The CDR3 loop spans 14 amino acids. How the authors handled the data: Amplification of reference gene primers provided the estimated nucleated cell counts. Assay used: immunoSEQ multiplex PCR; TCRdb lists only in-frame clones, some missing. That table furnishes V, J and clone size, whereas the DNA furnished D and trimming. The repertoire consists of 35,000 to 45,000 clones, with 75% to 95% occurring once and the leading ten covering around 5.8%. The clonotype originates from a woman of 80 years or more with acute or convalescent COVID-19. The sample taken for sequencing was peripheral blood. This chain links TRBV7-2 with TRBJ2-7; a possible D gene is TRBD1 (6 bases). CDR3 amino acids: CASSLDSLTYEQYF. DNA of the CDR3: TGTGCCAGCAGCTTGGACAGCCTTACCTACGAGCAGTACTTC.